These 14 T cell receptor beta chains were all obtained from the same sample, sequenced in a study of blood T cell repertoires in COVID-19 (dated by TCRdb to about 2020). Receptors were amplified or captured by the immunoSEQ multiplex PCR assay. Held by TCRdb, this immuneACCESS table contains in-frame sequences only and omits some clones. Under half of the omission traces to an unresolved V gene where checked; the cause of the rest is unknown. For this sample there are 150,000 to 170,000 clones; over 75% appear just once. In total, the top ten clones hold around 0.63% of the sample. Source material: peripheral blood. These receptors originate from a man in his fifties or sixties with COVID-19, enrolled during active disease.

The gene calls are TRBV6-4 and TRBJ2-1; 10 nucleotides agree with TRBD1. Germline V lookup: CDR1 MRHNA, CDR2 SNTAGT. V was clipped by 3 bases and J by 6 bases; unmatched bases: 8. This CDR3 comprises 16 residues. Here the CDR3 DNA reads TGTGCCAGCAGTGAGAGGGACAGGGGATCGATCAATGAGCAGTTCTTC. The encoded protein is CASSERDRGSINEQFF.

As regards this clone: A read error may account for a junction end that differs from germline. J is TRBJ2-2 and V is TRBV7-7; TRBD1 might be the D (6 bases). In germline, CDR1 is SSHAT, CDR2 FNYEAQ (reference sequence). The CDR3 runs to 16 residues. CDR3 nucleotide sequence: TGTGCTAGCAGCTTATACGGGACACAAAACACCGGGGAGCTGTTTTTT. Translation: CASSLYGTQNTGELFF.

The rearrangement uses TRBV3-1 (or the pseudogene TRBV3-2) and TRBJ2-7, with 10 bases that match TRBD2. This CDR3 is 16 amino acids long. CDR1 and CDR2 (germline): LGHDT, YNNKEL (reference sequence). V lost 0 bases and J lost 4; bases outside the gene matches: 6. Here the CDR3 reads CASSQDLASGGYEQYF. CDR3 bases: TGTGCCAGCAGCCAAGATCTGGCTAGCGGGGGTTACGAGCAGTACTTC.

This chain joins TRBV10-3 and TRBJ2-2; TRBD1 matches at 8 bases. Per the germline V gene, CDR1 is ENHRY and CDR2 is SYGVKD. V gave up 0 bases and J gave up 4 bases; unmatched junction bases: 13. The CDR3 runs 19 residues. The CDR3 DNA is TGTGCCATCAGTGAGTCCCGGGGGCAGGGGGCCCAGGGCACCGGGGAGCTGTTTTTT. It yields the protein CAISESRGQGAQGTGELFF.

The V call is TRBV28, the J call TRBJ2-7, with D tentatively TRBD1 (5 bases). CDR3 length equals 13 residues. V gave up 10 bases and J gave up 3 bases, with 16 bases separating them. Germline lookup yields CDR1 MDHEN and CDR2 SYDVKM. The CDR3 loop is CATHQGLLYEQYF. In DNA form, the CDR3 reads TGTGCCACCCATCAGGGTCTACTCTACGAGCAGTACTTC.

The V and J genes are TRBV12-5 and TRBJ1-1; no firm D call. Germline lookup yields CDR1 LGHNT and CDR2 FRNRAP. Deletions cut 7 bases from V and 0 bases from J, with 15 bases between. CDR3 size: 15 residues. The DNA of the CDR3 is TGTGCTAGTGCCCCCGGAGCGATTATGAACACTGAAGCTTTCTTT. Its protein product is CASAPGAIMNTEAFF. The full variable domain, rest sourced from reference TRBV12-5 and TRBJ1-1, is DARVTQTPRHKVTEMGQEVTMRCQPILGHNTVFWYRQTMMQGLELLAYFRNRAPLDDSGMPKDRFSAEMPDATLATLKIQPSEPRDSAVYFCASAPGAIMNTEAFFGQGTRLTVV.

This chain joins TRBV19 and TRBJ1-4, with D perhaps matching TRBD1 (5 bases). This CDR3 has 10 amino acids. Trimming removed 9 bases at V and 8 bases at J, with 7 bases between. The V gene's germline CDR1 is LNHDA and CDR2 SQIVND (reference sequence). For the CDR3, the DNA is TGTGCCAGGACAGAAGAAAAACTGTTTTTT. Residues: CARTEEKLFF.

Written as DNA, the CDR3 is TGTGCCAGCTCACCAGGGGGCGCGGGCTATGGCTACACCTTC. Translated, it gives CASSPGGAGYGYTF. The chain carries TRBV18 and TRBJ1-2; possibly TRBD1 for D (6 bases). The CDR3 sequence is 14 residues long. Looked up from germline, CDR1 is KGHSH and CDR2 is LQKENI. V was shortened by 2 bases and J by 4 bases, with 11 bases between the two germline ends.

The gene calls are TRBV5-1 and TRBJ2-7, with TRBD1 identical over 10 bases. CDR3 size: 14 residues. V shed 3 bases and J 4 bases; nucleotides not matched to a gene: 4. CDR1 is SGHRS, CDR2 YFSETQ, per germline. The CDR3 protein is CASSSGDRGYEQYF. DNA for the CDR3: TGCGCCAGCAGCTCGGGGGACAGGGGTTACGAGCAGTACTTC.

This clone was detected a few times. V gene TRBV4-2 combines with J gene TRBJ1-3; TRBD1 matches at 9 bases. Germline CDR1 and CDR2: LGHNA and YNFKEQ. The CDR3 has 17 amino acids. Losses at the gene ends were 1 base for V and 3 bases for J; bases not matched to a gene: 7. This CDR3 is CASSQVWAGQGGNTIYF. In DNA, the CDR3 is TGTGCCAGCAGCCAAGTTTGGGCGGGACAGGGTGGAAACACCATATATTTT.

This rearrangement joins TRBV28 to TRBJ1-6; D is unresolved. The CDR3 totals 13 residues. The germline V gene has CDR1 MDHEN and CDR2 SYDVKM. Trimming shortened V by 7 bases and J by 10 bases, and 14 bases separated the two germline ends. The CDR3 sequence is CASTFYPGSPLHF. The CDR3, as DNA: TGTGCCAGCACCTTCTACCCGGGATCACCCCTCCACTTT.

The gene calls are TRBV7-9 and TRBJ2-2; no firm D call. This CDR3 region has 14 residues. V dropped 2 bases and J dropped 2 bases, with 6 bases sitting between them. In germline, CDR1 is SEHNR, CDR2 FQNEAQ (reference sequence). The CDR3 loop reads CASSLKSNTGELFF. The CDR3 coding sequence is TGTGCCAGCAGCTTAAAATCTAACACCGGGGAGCTGTTTTTT. The full variable domain, its missing parts supplied by reference TRBV7-9 and TRBJ2-2, is DTGVSQNPRHKITKRGQNVTFRCDPISEHNRLYWYRQTLGQGPEFLTYFQNEAQLEKSRLLSDRFSAERPKGSFSTLEIQRTEQGDSAMYLCASSLKSNTGELFFGEGSRLTVL.

This clone has a handful of counts. The chain has TRBV11-3 and TRBJ1-1; D gene unclear. Germline CDR1 and CDR2: SGHNT and YENEEA. Trimming took off 2 bases at V and 7 bases at J, with 8 bases between the two ends. The CDR3 consists of 12 residues. In DNA, the CDR3 is TGTGCCAGCAGCTTAAGGGCGGGTGAAGCTTTCTTT. Translation: CASSLRAGEAFF.

The chain couples TRBV6-5 to TRBJ1-1; TRBD1 matches 7 bases. J was trimmed by 11 bases and V by 8 bases; bases with no gene match: 14. CDR1 and CDR2 (germline): MNHEY, SVGAGI. The CDR3 length is 13 residues. CDR3 nucleotides: TGTGCCAGCTTTATATCGGTAGGGGGCGACGCTTTCTTT. It is translated as CASFISVGGDAFF.